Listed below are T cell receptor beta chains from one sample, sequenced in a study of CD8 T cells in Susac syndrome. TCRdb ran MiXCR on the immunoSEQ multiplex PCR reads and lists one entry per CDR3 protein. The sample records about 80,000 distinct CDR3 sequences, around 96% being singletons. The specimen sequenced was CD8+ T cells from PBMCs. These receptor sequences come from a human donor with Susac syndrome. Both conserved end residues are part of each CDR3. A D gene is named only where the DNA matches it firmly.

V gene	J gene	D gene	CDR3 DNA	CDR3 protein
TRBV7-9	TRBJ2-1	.	TGTGCCAGCAGCCCGATCGATGGGGCCTACAATGAGCAGTTCTTC	CASSPIDGAYNEQFF
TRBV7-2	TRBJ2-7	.	TGTGCCAGCAGCCACGACACGGCCTACGAGCAGTACTTC	CASSHDTAYEQYF
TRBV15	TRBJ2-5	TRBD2	TGTGCCACCAGCAGTACACTAGCGGGAGCGGGGCAAGAGACCCAGTACTTC	CATSSTLAGAGQETQYF
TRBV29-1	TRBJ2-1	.	TGCAGCGTTGCTCGGGGGCGGGACGGTGAGCAGTTCTTC	CSVARGRDGEQFF
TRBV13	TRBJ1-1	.	TGTGCCAGCAGCTGGGGACAAGCGAACACTGAAGCTTTCTTT	CASSWGQANTEAFF
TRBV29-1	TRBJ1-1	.	TGCAGCGCTAAGGAGGGGGATGGGACCCCTGAAGCTTTCTTT	CSAKEGDGTPEAFF
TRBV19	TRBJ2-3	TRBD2	TGTGCCAGTACTTATAGCGGGAGGTCCACAGATACGCAGTATTTT	CASTYSGRSTDTQYF
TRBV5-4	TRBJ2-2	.	TGTGCCAGCAGCTTGGTTGTGCTAGCAGGGAACACCGGGGAGCTGTTTTTT	CASSLVVLAGNTGELFF
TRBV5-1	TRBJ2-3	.	TGCGCCAGCACGTCAGCCACAGATACGCAGTATTTT	CASTSATDTQYF
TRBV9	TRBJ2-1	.	TGTGCCAGCAGCGTAGTTGGGGACGGCAATGAGCAGTTCTTC	CASSVVGDGNEQFF